Many counts were recorded for the clone carrying this TCR beta chain. What it binds is unknown. Amplification yielded TCR beta CDR3 regions, with RNA transcripts as the source. Primed by the HTBI set, a first-round RT-PCR was run on the TCR CDR3. TCRdb redid the calling of the multiplex PCR reads with MiXCR, one entry per CDR3 protein. The table includes 350,000 or so distinct CDR3 sequences, 15% to 20% detected once. Each diagnosis drew on symptoms, thyroxine, TRAb, thyroid ultrasound and orbital computed tomography findings. The data belong to a study of T cells in Graves' hyperthyroidism and ophthalmopathy. Study-wide background: It was at initial diagnosis, before any treatment, that peripheral blood was collected. Study-wide points: Most thyroid clonotypes that were expanded above 0.001 also turned up in blood.

The CDR3 loop spans 14 amino acids. Between the trimmed V and J ends, which lost 2 bases and 8 bases, there was a span of 15 bases. This chain links TRBV12-3 or TRBV12-4 with TRBJ1-1; D gene uncertain. The sequence was collected from a woman aged 40-49 years with Graves' ophthalmopathy. The sequencing sample was made of blood. The CDR3 nucleotides read TGTGCCAGCAGTTTATCCAACTCGGACGCCGAAGCTTTCTTT. It codes for CASSLSNSDAEAFF.